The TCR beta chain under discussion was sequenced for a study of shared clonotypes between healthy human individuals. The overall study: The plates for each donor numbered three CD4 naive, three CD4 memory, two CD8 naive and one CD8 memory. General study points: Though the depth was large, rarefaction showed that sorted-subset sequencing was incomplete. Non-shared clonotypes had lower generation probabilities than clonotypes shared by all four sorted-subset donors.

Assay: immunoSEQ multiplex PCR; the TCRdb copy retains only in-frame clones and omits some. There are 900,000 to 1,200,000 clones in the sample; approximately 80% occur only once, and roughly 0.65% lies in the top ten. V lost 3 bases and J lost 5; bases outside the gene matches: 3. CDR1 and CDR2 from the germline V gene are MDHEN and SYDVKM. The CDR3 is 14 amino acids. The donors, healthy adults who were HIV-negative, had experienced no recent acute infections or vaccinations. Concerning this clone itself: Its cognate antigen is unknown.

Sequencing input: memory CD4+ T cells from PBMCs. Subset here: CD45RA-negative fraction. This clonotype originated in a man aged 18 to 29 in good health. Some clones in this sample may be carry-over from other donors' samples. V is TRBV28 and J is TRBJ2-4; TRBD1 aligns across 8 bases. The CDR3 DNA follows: TGTGCCAGCAGTTTTGGGACAGGCCAAAACATTCAGTACTTC. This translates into CASSFGTGQNIQYF. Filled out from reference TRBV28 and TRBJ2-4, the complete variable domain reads DVKVTQSSRYLVKRTGEKVFLECVQDMDHENMFWYRQDPGLGLRLIYFSYDVKMKEKGDIPEGYSVSREKKERFSLILESASTNQTSMYLCASSFGTGQNIQYFGAGTRLSVL.